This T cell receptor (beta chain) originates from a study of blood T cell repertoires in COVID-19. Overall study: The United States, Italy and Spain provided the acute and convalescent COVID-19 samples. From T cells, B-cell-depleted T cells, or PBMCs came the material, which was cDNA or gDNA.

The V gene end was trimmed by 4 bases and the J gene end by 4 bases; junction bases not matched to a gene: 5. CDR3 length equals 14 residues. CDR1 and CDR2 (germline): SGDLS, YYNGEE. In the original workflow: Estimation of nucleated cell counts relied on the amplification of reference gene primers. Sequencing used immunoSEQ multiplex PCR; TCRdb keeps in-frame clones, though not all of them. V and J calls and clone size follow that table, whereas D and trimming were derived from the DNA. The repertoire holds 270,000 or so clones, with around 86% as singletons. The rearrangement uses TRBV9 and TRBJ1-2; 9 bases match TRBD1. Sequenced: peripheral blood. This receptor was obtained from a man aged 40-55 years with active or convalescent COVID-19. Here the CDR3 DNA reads TGTGCCAGCAGCAAACAGGGGGCTAGCTATGGCTACACCTTC. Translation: CASSKQGASYGYTF.